The 27 T cell receptor beta chains in this list originate from one sample, sequenced in a study of blood T cell repertoires in COVID-19. Only in-frame clones appear in the TCRdb table, and some are missing; sequencing was by immunoSEQ multiplex PCR. The data contain a few hundred thousand clones, approximately 78% of them singletons. The sample comprised peripheral blood. The receptors were gathered from a woman aged 18-29 years with acute or convalescent COVID-19.

The V gene is TRBV7-2, the J gene TRBJ2-7; D might be TRBD1 (6 bases). CDR1 is SGHTA and CDR2 is FQGNSA in the germline V gene. The CDR3 is 16 amino acids. V was pared by 0 bases and J by 0 bases, with 12 bases between. CDR3 protein: CASSLAATGNSYEQYF. The CDR3 bases are TGTGCCAGCAGCTTAGCCGCGACAGGAAACTCCTACGAGCAGTACTTC. The variable domain in full, completed from reference TRBV7-2 and TRBJ2-7, reads GAGVSQSPSNKVTEKGKDVELRCDPISGHTALYWYRQSLGQGLEFLIYFQGNSAPDKSGLPSDRFSAERTGGSVSTLTIQRTQQEDSAVYLCASSLAATGNSYEQYFGPGTRLTVT.

Of note for this clone: Distinct nucleotide sequences in the sample also encode this CDR3. This chain connects TRBV7-2 to TRBJ1-5; D perhaps matches TRBD1 (5 bases). The CDR3 has 14 residues. Germline lookup yields CDR1 SGHTA and CDR2 FQGNSA. V lost 1 base and J 4 bases, leaving 8 bases between the germline ends. The CDR3: CASSLDRGNQPQHF. The CDR3 coding sequence is TGTGCCAGCAGCTTAGATCGGGGGAATCAGCCCCAGCATTTT. The full variable domain, completed using reference TRBV7-2 and TRBJ1-5, is GAGVSQSPSNKVTEKGKDVELRCDPISGHTALYWYRQSLGQGLEFLIYFQGNSAPDKSGLPSDRFSAERTGGSVSTLTIQRTQQEDSAVYLCASSLDRGNQPQHFGDGTRLSIL.

The chain is built from TRBV5-1 and TRBJ1-6, with 7 bases aligning to TRBD1. The ends lost 2 bases at V and 9 bases at J; junction bases unmatched: 5. CDR1 is SGHRS and CDR2 is YFSETQ in the germline V gene. The CDR3 spans 14 residues. The CDR3 is CASSLGQELSPLHF. The CDR3, as DNA: TGCGCCAGCAGCTTAGGACAGGAACTTTCACCCCTCCACTTT.

This clone was counted between two and nine times. The chain uses TRBV5-4 and TRBJ1-1, with 8 bases fitting TRBD1. V was pared by 4 bases and J by 0 bases, with 5 bases of the junction left unmatched. Germline CDR1 is SGHNT and CDR2 is YYREEE (reference sequence). CDR3 length equals 15 residues. For the CDR3, the DNA is TGTGCCAGCAGCCCGCTGACAGGGGTGAACACTGAAGCTTTCTTT. As protein: CASSPLTGVNTEAFF.

The DNA of the CDR3 is TGTGCCAGCAGCACAAGAGCAGGGTCCCCGAATGAAAAACTGTTTTTT. Its translation: CASSTRAGSPNEKLFF. V and J are TRBV9 and TRBJ1-4, with a tentative D call TRBD1 (5 bases). Per the germline V gene, CDR1 is SGDLS and CDR2 is YYNGEE. V was clipped by 4 bases and J by 5 bases, with 18 bases between them. The CDR3 spans 16 residues.

The chain links TRBV4-3 to TRBJ2-7; 8 bases match TRBD1. Trimming took 3 bases from V and 2 from J; bases not matched to a gene: 15. CDR1 is LGHNA, CDR2 YSLEER, per germline. The CDR3 has 18 amino acids. The chain's CDR3 is CASSQDIATGALTYEQYF. CDR3 DNA: TGCGCCAGCAGCCAGGACATAGCGACAGGGGCGCTAACCTACGAGCAGTACTTC.

This clone was recorded once. The chain has TRBV11-2 and TRBJ1-6, with D unclear. V dropped 5 bases and J dropped 9 bases, with 17 bases sitting between them. Germline CDR1 reads SGHAT; CDR2 reads FQNNGV. The CDR3 totals 15 residues. The CDR3 loop is CASSGGAPGVSPLHF. In nucleotides, the CDR3 is TGTGCCAGCAGCGGAGGAGCTCCGGGTGTTTCACCCCTCCACTTT.

The chain has TRBV18 and TRBJ2-2, with 11 nucleotides matching TRBD2. Germline V gene lookup returns CDR1 KGHSH and CDR2 LQKENI. V was clipped by 6 bases and J by 0 bases; unmatched bases: 3. The CDR3 contains 16 residues. CDR3 coding DNA: TGTGCCAGCTCGGGACTAGCGGACGCGAACACCGGGGAGCTGTTTTTT. Amino acids: CASSGLADANTGELFF.

The CDR3 DNA reads as TGTGCCATCAGTGAGCTTGCGACAGGCGAGCAGTACTTC. Its translation is CAISELATGEQYF. This chain connects TRBV10-3 to TRBJ2-7; D might be TRBD1 (6 bases). Germline V gene data show CDR1 as ENHRY and CDR2 as SYGVKD. V was pared by 2 bases and J by 6 bases, with 11 bases between. The CDR3 has 13 amino acids.

The V and J genes are TRBV5-1 and TRBJ2-6, with D possibly matching TRBD2 (6 bases). From germline, CDR1 is SGHRS and CDR2 YFSETQ. With 3 bases removed from V and 3 bases from J, the gap between germline ends came to 16 bases. The CDR3 has 17 amino acids. The CDR3 bases are TGCGCCAGCAGCTCCCGGGGCTTCGGGGGTGGGGCCAACGTCCTGACTTTC. Translation: CASSSRGFGGGANVLTF.

The V gene is TRBV3-1 (or the pseudogene TRBV3-2), the J gene TRBJ2-1; TRBD1 matches at 7 bases. V shed 2 bases, J shed 9 bases, and the junction held 10 bases outside the gene matches. The germline gives CDR1 LGHDT, CDR2 YNNKEL (reference sequence). The CDR3 runs to 15 residues. Written as DNA, the CDR3 is TGTGCCAGCAGCCAACAGGACAGGTTCTGGTCTGAGCAGTTCTTC. Translating it yields CASSQQDRFWSEQFF.

As for this clone: The junction and the germline gene differ at one end; a read error may be behind it. The J gene is TRBJ1-1, the V gene TRBV11-3; D is unresolved. The CDR3 runs to 13 residues. The germline gives CDR1 SGHNT, CDR2 YENEEA. CDR3 loop: CASSLGGSGPTHF. The CDR3 DNA sequence: TGTGCCAGCAGCTTAGGAGGAAGCGGTCCAACCCATTTT.

V usage is TRBV6-4 and J usage is TRBJ2-7; TRBD2 matches at 8 bases. In germline, CDR1 is MRHNA, CDR2 SNTAGT. V was pared by 2 bases and J by 0 bases, with 18 bases of the junction left unmatched. The CDR3 sequence is 20 residues long. CDR3 bases: TGTGCCAGCAGTGACCCGCGGTCTAACCGCGGGACTAGATACTCCTACGAGCAGTACTTC. Its protein is CASSDPRSNRGTRYSYEQYF.

The chain links TRBV7-9 to TRBJ1-2; 9 nucleotides align to TRBD1. V shed 4 bases, J shed 3 bases, and the junction held 9 bases outside the gene matches. The germline V gene has CDR1 SEHNR and CDR2 FQNEAQ (reference sequence). The CDR3 loop spans 16 amino acids. CDR3 region: CASSSGTGILYYGYTF. CDR3 DNA: TGTGCCAGCAGCTCCGGGACAGGGATCCTCTACTATGGCTACACCTTC.

This clone came up a few times. The chain is built from TRBV28 and TRBJ2-5, with D possibly being TRBD2 (6 bases). The V and J ends lost 4 bases and 2 bases respectively, with 14 bases between them. CDR1 and CDR2 (germline): MDHEN, SYDVKM. The CDR3 runs 15 residues. In nucleotides, the CDR3 is TGTGCCAGCAGTTCCGCTGTAGCGGCTCAAGAGACCCAGTACTTC. Translating it yields CASSSAVAAQETQYF.

The chain uses TRBV6-1 and TRBJ2-7; TRBD1 is a possible D gene (6 bases). Trimming took off 2 bases at V and 8 bases at J, with 16 bases between the two ends. The germline gives CDR1 MNHNS, CDR2 SASEGT. CDR3 length: 14 amino acids. The CDR3 loop reads CASSENFQGIKQYF. In DNA, the CDR3 is TGTGCCAGCAGTGAAAACTTCCAGGGGATCAAGCAGTACTTC.

This clone is a singleton in its sample. This chain joins TRBV6-5 and TRBJ1-2, with a possible D match to TRBD1 (6 bases). V lost 6 bases, J lost 4 bases, and 18 bases lay in between. The CDR3 extends over 15 amino acids. Germline V gene sequence: CDR1 MNHEY, CDR2 SVGAGI. The CDR3 region is CASSLGGGRLYGYTF. The DNA of the CDR3 is TGTGCCAGCAGCCTAGGGGGTGGCAGACTCTATGGCTACACCTTC.

The chain uses TRBV4-3 and TRBJ2-7; D unclear. V was trimmed by 3 bases and J by 2 bases, leaving 14 bases between them. Per germline, CDR1 LGHNA and CDR2 YSLEER. This CDR3 contains 15 residues. The CDR3 DNA sequence: TGCGCCAGCAGCCAGACGACTTCTAGACCCTACGAGCAGTACTTC. It codes for CASSQTTSRPYEQYF.

This clone was detected a few times. This chain uses TRBV7-2 with TRBJ1-5; TRBD1 matches 7 bases. Unmatched junction bases numbered 8, after V lost 3 bases and J lost 6 bases. The CDR3 is 15 residues long. CDR1 is SGHTA and CDR2 is FQGNSA in the germline V gene. Here the CDR3 DNA reads TGTGCCAGCAGCTTCGGGACAGCGGGTATTCAGCCCCAGCATTTT. Translated, it gives CASSFGTAGIQPQHF.

The rearrangement joins TRBV5-1 to TRBJ2-3, with D perhaps TRBD1 (5 bases). Germline V gives CDR1 SGHRS, CDR2 YFSETQ. V was pared by 2 bases and J by 1 base, with 11 bases between. The CDR3 sequence is 15 residues long. This CDR3 is CASSFQGRGTDTQYF. CDR3 in DNA: TGCGCCAGCAGCTTTCAGGGCAGGGGCACAGATACGCAGTATTTT.

V gene TRBV6-2 or TRBV6-3 combines with J gene TRBJ2-3; TRBD2 is a possible D gene (5 bases). The CDR3 consists of 15 residues. Germline CDR1 is MNHEY and CDR2 is SVGEGT. Trimming pared 0 bases from V and 5 bases from J, leaving 12 bases between. The CDR3 reads CASSYSGERIDTQYF. The CDR3 region has the DNA TGTGCCAGCAGTTACTCGGGAGAGAGGATAGATACGCAGTATTTT.

The chain has TRBV14 and TRBJ2-7, with D possibly TRBD1 on 5 matching bases. The CDR3 sequence is 15 residues long. Germline V lookup: CDR1 SGHDN, CDR2 FVKESK. The germline V and J ends were trimmed by 6 bases and 2 bases, with 17 bases remaining between them. CDR3 protein: CASRRTQANTYEQYF. CDR3 nucleotides: TGTGCCAGCAGACGAACACAGGCGAATACCTACGAGCAGTACTTC.

CDR3 DNA sequence: TGTGCCAGTAAGATTGGGGGACAGGGAGTGGGCACAGATACGCAGTATTTT. It is translated as CASKIGGQGVGTDTQYF. The chain combines TRBV19 with TRBJ2-3; 9 bases line up with TRBD1. This CDR3 comprises 17 residues. With V trimmed by 7 bases and J by 1 base, 12 bases remained unmatched. Germline V gene data show CDR1 as LNHDA and CDR2 as SQIVND (reference sequence).

This clone was seen a handful of times. The chain recombines TRBV10-3 with TRBJ2-7; a weak D match, TRBD1 (5 bases). Deletions cut 0 bases from V and 3 bases from J, with 12 bases between. This CDR3 has 15 amino acids. Per the germline V gene, CDR1 is ENHRY and CDR2 is SYGVKD. In DNA, the CDR3 is TGTGCCATCAGTGAGTCGTCCCCAGGGAACTACGAGCAGTACTTC. Its protein is CAISESSPGNYEQYF.

V is TRBV4-1 and J is TRBJ2-7; 12 nucleotides agree with TRBD2. The CDR3 spans 16 residues. The germline CDR1 and CDR2 sequences are MGHRA and YSYEKL. V shed 0 bases, J shed 7 bases, and the junction held 7 bases outside the gene matches. CDR3 bases: TGCGCCAGCAGCCAAGATCAACCTAGCGGGAGGGAAGAGCAGTACTTC. Encoded protein: CASSQDQPSGREEQYF.

This clone was counted only a few times. The chain joins TRBV5-4 to TRBJ2-3; 12 bases agree with TRBD2. Germline trimming cut 4 bases from V and 0 bases from J; bases unmatched to any gene: 6. This CDR3 contains 17 residues. Germline V CDR1 and CDR2: SGHNT, YYREEE (reference sequence). CDR3 amino acids: CASSHRLAGASTDTQYF. CDR3 bases: TGTGCCAGCAGCCATAGACTAGCGGGGGCTAGCACAGATACGCAGTATTTT.

This clone was found many times. CDR3 region: CASSRLAGTNGEQFF. In nucleotides, the CDR3 is TGTGCCAGTAGTAGACTAGCGGGAACCAACGGTGAGCAGTTCTTC. The chain links TRBV19 to TRBJ2-1, with TRBD2 matching 11 bases. Germline V gene sequence: CDR1 LNHDA, CDR2 SQIVND (reference sequence). This CDR3 spans 15 amino acids. V gave up 4 bases and J gave up 9 bases; unmatched junction bases: 8. The full variable domain, with the rest looked up from reference TRBV19 and TRBJ2-1, is DGGITQSPKYLFRKEGQNVTLSCEQNLNHDAMYWYRQDPGQGLRLIYYSQIVNDFQKGDIAEGYSVSREKKESFPLTVTSAQKNPTAFYLCASSRLAGTNGEQFFGPGTRLTVL.